The 8 T cell receptor beta chains below were found in one sample sequenced in a study of blood T cells in healthy people across ages. Using a J-beta primer mix together with a sample-barcoded 5' primer, a second PCR was run for about 6 to 12 cycles. TCRdb used MiXCR to reprocess the 5' RACE reads, holding one entry per CDR3 protein. The data contain 800,000 to 950,000 distinct CDR3 sequences, roughly 34% of them seen just once; the ten biggest clones take up around 13%. The sample was blood. These receptor sequences come from a man aged 18 to 35 in good health.

This chain uses TRBV6-2 or TRBV6-3 with TRBJ2-1; the D gene is possibly TRBD2 (7 bases). The J call may be faulty, since TRBJ2-7 better matches the DNA end. From germline, CDR1 is MNHEY and CDR2 SVGEGT. The CDR3 length is 18 residues. CDR3 residues: CASSRGRDNESSYNEQYF. The CDR3 DNA reads as TGTGCCAGCAGTCGTGGGAGGGACAACGAATCATCCTACAATGAGCAGTACTTC.

For the CDR3, the DNA is TGTGCCAGCAGCCGAGGGAGATCGGGTGAAGCTTTCTTT. Amino acids: CASSRGRSGEAFF. This sequence joins TRBV12-3 or TRBV12-4 and TRBJ1-1; D remains unclear. This CDR3 is built from 13 residues. Trimming cost V 6 bases and J 7 bases, with 15 bases left between them.

Notes on this clonotype: One end of the junction varies from germline; a read error may be responsible. This rearrangement joins TRBV5-1 to TRBJ2-1; TRBD1 aligns across 8 bases. The CDR3 extends over 15 amino acids. CDR1 is SGHRS, CDR2 YFSETQ, per germline. The DNA for the CDR3 is TGCGCCGGCAGCCTAGGACAGGGACCCTACAATGAGCAGTTCTTC. It encodes CAGSLGQGPYNEQFF.

The CDR3 DNA reads TGTGCCAGCCGACAGACGACCCACTACGAGCAGTACTTC. Protein: CASRQTTHYEQYF. This chain links TRBV6-2 or TRBV6-3 with TRBJ2-7; perhaps TRBD1 as D (5 bases). V was cut by 8 bases and J by 3 bases, with 14 bases left in between. This CDR3 contains 13 residues. Germline V gene data show CDR1 as MNHEY and CDR2 as SVGEGT.

The rearrangement uses TRBV20-1 and TRBJ1-1, with a possible D match to TRBD1 (5 bases). V lost 3 bases to trimming and J lost 7 bases, with 12 bases between them. This CDR3 has 12 residues. CDR1 is DFQATT, CDR2 SNEGSKA, per germline (reference sequence). The CDR3 loop is CSASRAGDEAFF. The CDR3 bases are TGCAGTGCTAGCCGGGCGGGGGATGAAGCTTTCTTT.

This clonotype was seen a few times. V and J are TRBV9 and TRBJ2-5, with D perhaps given as TRBD1 or TRBD2 (5 bases each). The germline CDR1 and CDR2 sequences are SGDLS and YYNGEE. V dropped 0 bases and J dropped 5 bases, with 8 bases sitting between them. The CDR3 extends over 13 amino acids. The CDR3 DNA is TGTGCCAGCAGCGTAGCGGGGCTGGAGACCCAGTACTTC. Amino acid sequence: CASSVAGLETQYF.

This chain uses TRBV2 with TRBJ1-4; no clear D gene. Trimming removed 6 bases from V and 8 bases from J, with 16 bases in between. Germline CDR1 SNHLY, CDR2 FYNNEI. The CDR3 consists of 14 residues. As DNA, the CDR3 is TGTGCCAGCAGACCCCCGGCCGGGTACGAAAAACTGTTTTTT. It translates to CASRPPAGYEKLFF. Combining the CDR3 with reference TRBV2 and TRBJ1-4 gives the whole variable domain EPEVTQTPSHQVTQMGQEVILRCVPISNHLYFYWYRQILGQKVEFLVSFYNNEISEKSEIFDDQFSVERPDGSNFTLKIRSTKLEDSAMYFCASRPPAGYEKLFFGSGTQLSVL.

V is TRBV12-3 or TRBV12-4 and J is TRBJ1-1; tentatively, D is TRBD1 (6 bases). The CDR3 is 14 residues long. V lost 6 bases and J 5 bases, leaving 16 bases between the germline ends. The CDR3 region has the DNA TGTGCCAGCAGGATAACAGGGCCTAGGACTGAAGCTTTCTTT. This encodes CASRITGPRTEAFF.